These T cell receptor beta chains were read from a single sample in a study of regulatory T cells in long-lasting Graves disease. TCRdb used MiXCR to reprocess the multiplex PCR reads, holding one entry per CDR3 protein. Among 350,000 to 400,000 distinct CDR3 sequences, around 15% were seen once, and the ten largest hold 20% to 25%. Another study also made use of these data, one on T cells in Graves' hyperthyroidism and ophthalmopathy.

The sample here was peripheral blood mononuclear cells (PBMCs), taken at new diagnosis, from a patient treated with antithyroid drugs. These receptors were obtained from a woman aged 18-30 years with Graves disease. The CDR3 runs from the conserved cysteine through the conserved F or W. D genes are given only for firm matches. Clone size is given for some rows only: seen once, a few or many times, or a class if the clone is expanded.

.	TRBJ2-2	TRBV6-1	few	CASSRPGGANTGELFF	TGTGCCAGCAGTCGCCCGGGGGGCGCGAACACCGGGGAGCTGTTTTTT
.	TRBJ1-1	TRBV11-2	.	CASSYSRGRPEAFF	TGTGCCAGCAGTTACAGCAGGGGCCGACCTGAAGCTTTCTTT
.	TRBJ1-5	TRBV5-1	few	CASSGYSNQPQHF	TGTGCCAGCAGTGGATACAGCAATCAGCCCCAGCATTTT
TRBD1	TRBJ1-2	TRBV28	many	CASRARGPGSGYTF	TGTGCCAGCCGAGCTAGGGGGCCCGGGAGTGGCTACACCTTC
.	TRBJ2-1	TRBV5-6	few	CASIFGGSLGTRLYNEQFF	TGTGCCAGCATATTCGGGGGCTCACTGGGGACCCGGCTCTACAATGAGCAGTTCTTC
.	TRBJ1-1	TRBV4-1	many	CASSHSPGETEAFF	TGCGCCAGCAGCCATTCCCCAGGAGAGACTGAAGCTTTCTTT
TRBD2	TRBJ2-7	TRBV3-1	few	CASSQLVAGGNEQYF	TGTGCCAGCAGCCAACTTGTAGCGGGAGGGAACGAGCAGTACTTC
.	TRBJ1-1	TRBV6-1	many	CASSGGGATEAFF	TGTGCCAGCAGTGGCGGGGGTGCCACTGAAGCTTTCTTT
.	TRBJ2-3	TRBV12-3/TRBV12-4	many	CASSFVTGPAAYLNTDTQYF	TGTGCCAGCAGTTTTGTAACGGGGCCGGCGGCTTATTTAAACACAGATACGCAGTATTTT
.	TRBJ2-7	TRBV28	.	CASSLVEGDEQYF	TGTGCCAGCAGTTTGGTCGAGGGTGACGAGCAGTACTTC
TRBD1	TRBJ1-1	TRBV6-2/TRBV6-3	few	CASSETRGMNTEAFF	TGTGCCAGCAGTGAGACCAGGGGGATGAACACTGAAGCTTTCTTT